This TCR beta chain is from a study of blood T cell repertoires in COVID-19. CDR3 size: 15 residues. The trim removed 0 bases at V and 8 bases at J, leaving 10 bases unmatched. The germline gives CDR1 SGHRS, CDR2 YFSETQ. Libraries were prepared by immunoSEQ multiplex PCR; TCRdb keeps only in-frame clonotypes and omits some of them. The repertoire includes 300,000 or so clones, roughly 86% of them detected once, and around 1.4% sits in the top ten. The sequence came from a man between 65 and 80 years old with acute or convalescent COVID-19. Sequencing was performed on peripheral blood. This sequence joins TRBV5-1 and TRBJ1-2; 7 nucleotides agree with TRBD1. The CDR3 sequence: CASSLVQGSLGGYTF. CDR3 nucleotides: TGCGCCAGCAGCTTGGTACAGGGGTCTTTGGGCGGCTACACCTTC.